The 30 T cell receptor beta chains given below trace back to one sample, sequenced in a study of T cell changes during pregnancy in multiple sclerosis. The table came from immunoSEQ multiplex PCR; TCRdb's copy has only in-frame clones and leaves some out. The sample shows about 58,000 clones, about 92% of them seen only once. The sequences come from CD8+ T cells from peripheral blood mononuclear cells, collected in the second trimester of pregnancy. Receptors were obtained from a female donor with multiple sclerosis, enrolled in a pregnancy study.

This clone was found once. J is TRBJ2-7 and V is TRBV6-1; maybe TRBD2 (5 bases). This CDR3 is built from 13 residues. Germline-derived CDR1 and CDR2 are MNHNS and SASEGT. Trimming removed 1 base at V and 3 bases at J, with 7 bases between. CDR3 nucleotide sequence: TGTGCCAGCAGTGAAGGCGGGTTCTACGAGCAGTACTTC. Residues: CASSEGGFYEQYF.

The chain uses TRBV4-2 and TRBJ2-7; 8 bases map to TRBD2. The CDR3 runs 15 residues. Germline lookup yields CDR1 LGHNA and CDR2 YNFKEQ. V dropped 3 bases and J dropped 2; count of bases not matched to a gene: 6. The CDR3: CASSHTGGYPYEQYF. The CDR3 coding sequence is TGTGCCAGCAGCCACACGGGAGGGTACCCCTACGAGCAGTACTTC.

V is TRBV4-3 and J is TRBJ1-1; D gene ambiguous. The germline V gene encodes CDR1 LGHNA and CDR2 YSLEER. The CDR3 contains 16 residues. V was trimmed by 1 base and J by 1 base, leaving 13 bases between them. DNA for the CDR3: TGCGCCAGCAGCCAAGGGACGGCCGCGGGGAACACTGAAGCTTTCTTT. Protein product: CASSQGTAAGNTEAFF.

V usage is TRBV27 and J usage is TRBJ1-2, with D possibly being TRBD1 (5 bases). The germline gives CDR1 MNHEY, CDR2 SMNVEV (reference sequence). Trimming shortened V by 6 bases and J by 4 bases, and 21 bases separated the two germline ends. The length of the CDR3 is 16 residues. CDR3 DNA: TGTGCCAGCAGCCCCGGATCGGCAGGGATGGTCTATGGCTACACCTTC. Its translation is CASSPGSAGMVYGYTF.

CDR3 sequence reads: CSVEERGGSSYEQYF. CDR3 nucleotides: TGCAGCGTTGAAGAAAGGGGTGGTAGCTCCTACGAGCAGTACTTC. This chain connects TRBV29-1 to TRBJ2-7; a possible D gene is TRBD1 (5 bases). Trimming shortened V by 0 bases and J by 0 bases, and 12 bases separated the two germline ends. Per germline, CDR1 SQVTM and CDR2 ANQGSEA. The CDR3 has 15 residues.

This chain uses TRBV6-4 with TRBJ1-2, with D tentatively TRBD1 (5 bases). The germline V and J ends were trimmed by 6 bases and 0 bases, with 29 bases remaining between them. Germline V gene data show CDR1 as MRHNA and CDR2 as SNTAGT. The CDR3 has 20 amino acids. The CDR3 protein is CASRKLKWGVRPLANYGYTF. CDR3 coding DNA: TGTGCCAGCAGAAAACTCAAGTGGGGGGTTCGGCCGCTAGCTAACTATGGCTACACCTTC.

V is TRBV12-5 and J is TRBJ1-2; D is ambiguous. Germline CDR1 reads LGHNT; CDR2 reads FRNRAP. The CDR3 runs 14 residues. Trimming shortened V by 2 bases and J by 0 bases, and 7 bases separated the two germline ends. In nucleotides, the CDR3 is TGTGCTAGTGGTTTGAGCGGTCCTAACTATGGCTACACCTTC. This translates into CASGLSGPNYGYTF.

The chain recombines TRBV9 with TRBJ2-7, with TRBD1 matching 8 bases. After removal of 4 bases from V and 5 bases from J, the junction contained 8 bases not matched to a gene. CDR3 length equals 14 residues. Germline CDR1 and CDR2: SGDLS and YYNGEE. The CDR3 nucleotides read TGTGCCAGCAGCAAGGGACAGGTTCTTGACGAGCAGTACTTC. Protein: CASSKGQVLDEQYF.

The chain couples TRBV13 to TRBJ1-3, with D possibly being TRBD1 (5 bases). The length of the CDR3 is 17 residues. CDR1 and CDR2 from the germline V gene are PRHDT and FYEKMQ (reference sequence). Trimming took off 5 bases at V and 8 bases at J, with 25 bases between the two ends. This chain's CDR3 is CASSPRPWRGSSHTIYF. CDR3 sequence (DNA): TGTGCCAGCAGCCCTCGTCCGTGGAGGGGATCCAGCCACACCATATATTTT.

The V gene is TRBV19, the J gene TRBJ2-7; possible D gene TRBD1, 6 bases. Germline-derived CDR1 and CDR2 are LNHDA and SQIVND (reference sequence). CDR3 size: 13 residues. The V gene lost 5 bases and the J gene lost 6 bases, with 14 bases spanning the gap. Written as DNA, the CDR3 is TGTGCCAGTAGTGGGGGCGGGTTCGGCGAGCAGTACTTC. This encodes CASSGGGFGEQYF.

Written as DNA, the CDR3 is TGTGCCAGCAGTGACATGGGGGGTACGGCCAAAAACATTCAGTACTTC. Protein sequence: CASSDMGGTAKNIQYF. J is TRBJ2-4 and V is TRBV6-1, with D perhaps TRBD2 (6 bases). Germline V gives CDR1 MNHNS, CDR2 SASEGT. V was pared by 3 bases and J by 1 base, with 13 bases between. This CDR3 spans 16 amino acids.

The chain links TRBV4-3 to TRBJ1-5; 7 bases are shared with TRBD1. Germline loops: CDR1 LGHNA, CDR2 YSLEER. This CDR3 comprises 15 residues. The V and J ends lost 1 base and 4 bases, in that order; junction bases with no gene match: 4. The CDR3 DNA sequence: TGCGCCAGCAGCCAAGGGACAGGTGCTAATCAGCCCCAGCATTTT. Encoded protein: CASSQGTGANQPQHF.

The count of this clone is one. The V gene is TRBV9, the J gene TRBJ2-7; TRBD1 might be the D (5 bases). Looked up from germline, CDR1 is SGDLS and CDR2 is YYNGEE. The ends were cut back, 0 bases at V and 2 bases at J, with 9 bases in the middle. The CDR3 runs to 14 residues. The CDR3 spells CASSVEQVAYEQYF. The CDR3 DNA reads TGTGCCAGCAGCGTAGAACAGGTGGCCTACGAGCAGTACTTC.

CDR3: CASSVEALDSNYGYTF. CDR3 nucleotides: TGTGCCAGCAGCGTAGAGGCCCTGGACAGTAACTATGGCTACACCTTC. The rearrangement links TRBV9 to TRBJ1-2, with a possible D match to TRBD1 (6 bases). Germline lookup yields CDR1 SGDLS and CDR2 YYNGEE. The CDR3 is made up of 16 amino acids. V shed 0 bases and J shed 1 base, with 13 bases lying between them.

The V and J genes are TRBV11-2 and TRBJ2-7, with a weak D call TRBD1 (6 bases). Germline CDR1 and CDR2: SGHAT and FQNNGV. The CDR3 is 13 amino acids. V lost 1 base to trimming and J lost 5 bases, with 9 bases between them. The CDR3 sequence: CASSLAAGDEQYF. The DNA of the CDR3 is TGTGCCAGCAGCTTAGCGGCAGGGGACGAGCAGTACTTC.

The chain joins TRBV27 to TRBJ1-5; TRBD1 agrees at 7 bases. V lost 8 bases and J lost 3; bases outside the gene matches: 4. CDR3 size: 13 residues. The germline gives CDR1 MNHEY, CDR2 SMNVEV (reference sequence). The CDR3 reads CASSGQANQPQHF. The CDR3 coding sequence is TGTGCCAGCTCCGGACAGGCCAATCAGCCCCAGCATTTT.

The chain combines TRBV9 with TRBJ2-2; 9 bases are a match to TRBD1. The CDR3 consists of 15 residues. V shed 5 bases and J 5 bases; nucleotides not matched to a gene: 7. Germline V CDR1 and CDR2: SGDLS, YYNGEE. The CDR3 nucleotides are TGTGCCAGCAGTCTTGGGACAGGGACTACCGGGGAGCTGTTTTTT. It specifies CASSLGTGTTGELFF.

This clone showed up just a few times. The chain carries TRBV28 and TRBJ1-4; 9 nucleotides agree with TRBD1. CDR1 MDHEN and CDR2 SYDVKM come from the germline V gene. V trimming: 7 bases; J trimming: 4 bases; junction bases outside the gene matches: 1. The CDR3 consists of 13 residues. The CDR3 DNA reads TGTGCCAGCACGGGACAGGGTAATGAAAAACTGTTTTTT. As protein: CASTGQGNEKLFF.

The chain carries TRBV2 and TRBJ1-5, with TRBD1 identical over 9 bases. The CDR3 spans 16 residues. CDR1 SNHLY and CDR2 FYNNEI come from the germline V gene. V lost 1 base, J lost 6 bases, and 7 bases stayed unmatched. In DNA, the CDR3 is TGTGCCAGCAGTGAAGTGAGGGACAGGGTGGGTCAGCCCCAGCATTTT. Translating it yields CASSEVRDRVGQPQHF.

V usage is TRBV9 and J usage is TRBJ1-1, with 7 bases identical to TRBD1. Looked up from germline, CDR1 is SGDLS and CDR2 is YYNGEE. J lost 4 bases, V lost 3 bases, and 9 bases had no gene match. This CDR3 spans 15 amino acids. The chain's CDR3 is CASSAYRGGGTEAFF. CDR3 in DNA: TGTGCCAGCAGCGCCTACAGGGGTGGGGGCACTGAAGCTTTCTTT. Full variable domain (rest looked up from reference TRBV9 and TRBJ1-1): DSGVTQTPKHLITATGQRVTLRCSPRSGDLSVYWYQQSLDQGLQFLIQYYNGEERAKGNILERFSAQQFPDLHSELNLSSLELGDSALYFCASSAYRGGGTEAFFGQGTRLTVV.

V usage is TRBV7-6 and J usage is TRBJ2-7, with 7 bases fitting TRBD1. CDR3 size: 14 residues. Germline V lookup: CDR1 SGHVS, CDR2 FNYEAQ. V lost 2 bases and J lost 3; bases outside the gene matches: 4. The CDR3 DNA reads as TGTGCCAGCAGCTTAAGGGCAGGGGGCTACGAGCAGTACTTC. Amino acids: CASSLRAGGYEQYF.

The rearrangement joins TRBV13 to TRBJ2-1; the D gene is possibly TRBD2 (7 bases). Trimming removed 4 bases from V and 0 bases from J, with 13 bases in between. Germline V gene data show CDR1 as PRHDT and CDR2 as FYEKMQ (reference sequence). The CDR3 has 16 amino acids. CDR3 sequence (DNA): TGTGCCAGCAGCTCGGGGGGCTCGAGCTCCTACAATGAGCAGTTCTTC. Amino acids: CASSSGGSSSYNEQFF.

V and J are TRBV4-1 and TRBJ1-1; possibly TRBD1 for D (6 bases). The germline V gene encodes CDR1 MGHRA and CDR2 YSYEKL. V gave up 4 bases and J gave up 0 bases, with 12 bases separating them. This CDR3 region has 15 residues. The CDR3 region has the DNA TGCGCCAGCAGCCCCTCTAGGGGGATGAACACTGAAGCTTTCTTT. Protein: CASSPSRGMNTEAFF.

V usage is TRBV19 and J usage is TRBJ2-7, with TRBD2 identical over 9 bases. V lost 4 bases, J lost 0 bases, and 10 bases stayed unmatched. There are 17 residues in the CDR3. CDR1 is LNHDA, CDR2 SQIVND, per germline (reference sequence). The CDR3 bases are TGTGCCAGTAGTAGCGACTCTAGCGGGACTAGCTCCTACGAGCAGTACTTC. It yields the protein CASSSDSSGTSSYEQYF.

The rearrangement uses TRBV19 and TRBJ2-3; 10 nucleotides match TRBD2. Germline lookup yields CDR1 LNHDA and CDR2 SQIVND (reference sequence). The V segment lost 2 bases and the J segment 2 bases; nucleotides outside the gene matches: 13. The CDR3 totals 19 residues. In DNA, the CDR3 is TGTGCCAGTAGTATAAGAGGGGTGGAAAGCGGGGGGGCCACAGATACGCAGTATTTT. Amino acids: CASSIRGVESGGATDTQYF.

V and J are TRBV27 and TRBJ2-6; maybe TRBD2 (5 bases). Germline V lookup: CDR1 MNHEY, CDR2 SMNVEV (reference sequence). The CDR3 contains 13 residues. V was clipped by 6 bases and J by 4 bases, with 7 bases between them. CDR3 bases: TGTGCCAGCAGCCCGGGAGGGGCCAACGTCCTGACTTTC. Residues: CASSPGGANVLTF.

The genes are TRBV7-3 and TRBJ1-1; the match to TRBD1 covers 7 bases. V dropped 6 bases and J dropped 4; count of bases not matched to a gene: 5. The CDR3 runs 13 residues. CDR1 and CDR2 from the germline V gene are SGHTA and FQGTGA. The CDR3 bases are TGTGCCAGCAGTCTAGGGGGCTTCACTGAAGCTTTCTTT. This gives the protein CASSLGGFTEAFF. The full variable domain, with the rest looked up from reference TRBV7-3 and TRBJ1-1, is GAGVSQTPSNKVTEKGKYVELRCDPISGHTALYWYRQSLGQGPEFLIYFQGTGAADDSGLPNDRFFAVRPEGSVSTLKIQRTERGDSAVYLCASSLGGFTEAFFGQGTRLTVV.

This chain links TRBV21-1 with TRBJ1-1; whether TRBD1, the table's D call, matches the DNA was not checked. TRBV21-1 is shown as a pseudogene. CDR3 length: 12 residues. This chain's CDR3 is CASRQGATEAFF. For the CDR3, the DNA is TGTGCCAGCCGACAGGGGGCCACTGAAGCTTTCTTT.

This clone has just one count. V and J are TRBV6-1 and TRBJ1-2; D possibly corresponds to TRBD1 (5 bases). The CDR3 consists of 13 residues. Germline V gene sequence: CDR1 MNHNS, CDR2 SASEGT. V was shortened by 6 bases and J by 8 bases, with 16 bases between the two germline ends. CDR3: CASREPGARGYTF. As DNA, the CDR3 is TGTGCCAGCAGGGAGCCTGGGGCGAGGGGCTACACCTTC.

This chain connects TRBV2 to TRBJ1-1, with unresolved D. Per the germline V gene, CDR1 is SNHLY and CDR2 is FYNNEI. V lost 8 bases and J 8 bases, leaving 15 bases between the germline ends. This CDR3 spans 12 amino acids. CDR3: CASPGSVSEAFF. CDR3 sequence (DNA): TGTGCCAGCCCAGGATCGGTCAGCGAAGCTTTCTTT.